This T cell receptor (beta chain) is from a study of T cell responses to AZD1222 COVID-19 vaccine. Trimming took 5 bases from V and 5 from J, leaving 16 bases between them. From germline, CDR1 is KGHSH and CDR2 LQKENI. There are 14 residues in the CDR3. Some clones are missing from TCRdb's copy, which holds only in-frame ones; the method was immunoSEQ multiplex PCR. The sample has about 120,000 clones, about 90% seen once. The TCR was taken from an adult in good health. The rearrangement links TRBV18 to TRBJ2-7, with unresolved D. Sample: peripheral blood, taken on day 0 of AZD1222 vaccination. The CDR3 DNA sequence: TGTGCCAGCTCATGGCCGCCAAAAAAGGACGAGCAGTACTTC. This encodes CASSWPPKKDEQYF.